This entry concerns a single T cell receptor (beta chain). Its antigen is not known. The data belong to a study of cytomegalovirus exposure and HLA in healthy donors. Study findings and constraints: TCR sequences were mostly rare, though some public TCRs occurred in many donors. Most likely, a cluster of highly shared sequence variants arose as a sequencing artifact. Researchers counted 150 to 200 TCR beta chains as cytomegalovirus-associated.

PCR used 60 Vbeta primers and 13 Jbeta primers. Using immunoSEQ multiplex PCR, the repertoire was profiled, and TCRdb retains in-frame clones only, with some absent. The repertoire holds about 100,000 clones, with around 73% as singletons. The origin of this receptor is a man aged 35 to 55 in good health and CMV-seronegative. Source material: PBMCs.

DNA for the CDR3: TGTGCCAGCACCCTTAGCGCGTACAATGAGCAGTTCTTC. Translating gives CASTLSAYNEQFF. This chain links TRBV7-9 with TRBJ2-1, with D maybe TRBD2 (5 bases). V lost 7 bases and J lost 4, with 11 bases in between. Germline V CDR1 and CDR2: SEHNR, FQNEAQ (reference sequence). This CDR3 spans 13 amino acids.